The T cell receptor beta chain described here comes from a study of cytomegalovirus exposure and HLA in healthy donors. CDR1 is SGHNT, CDR2 YYREEE, per germline (reference sequence). The CDR3 has 14 amino acids. The V gene lost 3 bases and the J gene lost 8 bases, with 17 bases spanning the gap. The PCR used 60 Vbeta and 13 Jbeta primers. Sequencing used immunoSEQ multiplex PCR; TCRdb keeps in-frame clones, though not all of them. Recorded for this sample: approximately 70,000 clones. The chain carries TRBV5-4 and TRBJ1-2, with TRBD1 as a possible D gene (6 bases). The receptor was derived from a woman in her twenties or thirties in good health and CMV-seronegative. The sequenced material came from PBMCs. The CDR3 protein is CASSSNPLTGGYTF. CDR3 coding DNA: TGTGCCAGCAGCTCCAATCCTCTTACAGGGGGCTACACCTTC.